This T cell receptor (beta chain) was recovered during a study of CD8 T cells in ankylosing spondylitis. Findings and limits, study-wide: Ankylosing spondylitis blood seemed to carry a telltale TCR beta motif made of seven or eight highly homologous variants.

V lost 4 bases, J lost 5 bases, and 10 bases stayed unmatched. The CDR3 sequence is 15 residues long. TCRdb independently ran MiXCR on the 5' RACE reads; one entry per CDR3 protein. Of hundreds of thousands of distinct CDR3 sequences listed, around 26% are singletons. To note about this clonotype: Its antigen is unknown.

The TCR originated in a male donor with ankylosing spondylitis. The source material was blood, either unsorted or a sorted T cell fraction (not recorded which). The chain uses TRBV12-3 or TRBV12-4 and TRBJ2-7, with 8 bases aligning to TRBD2. CDR3 nucleotide sequence: TGTGCCAGCAGTTCAGAGACTAGCGTGAGACACGAGCAGTACTTC. As protein: CASSSETSVRHEQYF.